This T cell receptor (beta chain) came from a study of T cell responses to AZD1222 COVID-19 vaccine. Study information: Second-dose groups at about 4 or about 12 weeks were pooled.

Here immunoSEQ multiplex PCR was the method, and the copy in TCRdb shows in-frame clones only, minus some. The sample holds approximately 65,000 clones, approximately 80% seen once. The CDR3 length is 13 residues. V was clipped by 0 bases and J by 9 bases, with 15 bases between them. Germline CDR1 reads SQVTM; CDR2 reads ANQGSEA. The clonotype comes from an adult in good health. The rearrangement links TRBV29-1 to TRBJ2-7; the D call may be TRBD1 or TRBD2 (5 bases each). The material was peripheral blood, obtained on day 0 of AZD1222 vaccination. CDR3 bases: TGCAGCGTTGAAGAAAGTGAGACTACAGGGCAGTACTTC. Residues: CSVEESETTGQYF.